This T cell receptor (beta chain) originates from a study of blood T cell repertoires in COVID-19. This CDR3 comprises 16 residues. Germline V gene sequence: CDR1 MNHEY, CDR2 SMNVEV (reference sequence). V dropped 0 bases and J dropped 2; count of bases not matched to a gene: 6. In the source study's methods: The authors estimated nucleated cell counts from reference gene primer amplification. Using immunoSEQ multiplex PCR, the repertoire was profiled, and TCRdb retains in-frame clones only, with some absent. Clonal size and the V and J genes are those of that table, whereas D and trimming came from the DNA. Seen here are under 150,000 clones, around 89% observed once, and the top ten hold roughly 28%.

The sequencing sample was made of peripheral blood. The genes are TRBV27 and TRBJ2-7, with 8 bases lining up with TRBD1. This TCR came from a human donor in a cohort sampled during active COVID-19. Here the CDR3 reads CASSLSLTGGTYEQYF. The CDR3 nucleotides read TGTGCCAGCAGTTTATCGTTAACAGGGGGAACCTACGAGCAGTACTTC.